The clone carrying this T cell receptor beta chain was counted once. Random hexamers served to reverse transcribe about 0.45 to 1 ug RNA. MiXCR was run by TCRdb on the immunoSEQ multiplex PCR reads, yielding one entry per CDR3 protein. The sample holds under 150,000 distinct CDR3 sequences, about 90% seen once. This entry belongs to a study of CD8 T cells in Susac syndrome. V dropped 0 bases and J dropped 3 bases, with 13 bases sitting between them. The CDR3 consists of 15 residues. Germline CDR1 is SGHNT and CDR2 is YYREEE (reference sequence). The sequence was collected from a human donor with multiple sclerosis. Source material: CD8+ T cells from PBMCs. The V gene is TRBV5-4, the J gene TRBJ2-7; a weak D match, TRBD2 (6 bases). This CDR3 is CASSLAGPGVYEQYF. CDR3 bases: TGTGCCAGCAGCTTGGCCGGTCCGGGAGTCTACGAGCAGTACTTC. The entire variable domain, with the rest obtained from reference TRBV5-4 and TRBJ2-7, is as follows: ETGVTQSPTHLIKTRGQQVTLRCSSQSGHNTVSWYQQALGQGPQFIFQYYREEENGRGNFPPRFSGLQFPNYSSELNVNALELDDSALYLCASSLAGPGVYEQYFGPGTRLTVT.